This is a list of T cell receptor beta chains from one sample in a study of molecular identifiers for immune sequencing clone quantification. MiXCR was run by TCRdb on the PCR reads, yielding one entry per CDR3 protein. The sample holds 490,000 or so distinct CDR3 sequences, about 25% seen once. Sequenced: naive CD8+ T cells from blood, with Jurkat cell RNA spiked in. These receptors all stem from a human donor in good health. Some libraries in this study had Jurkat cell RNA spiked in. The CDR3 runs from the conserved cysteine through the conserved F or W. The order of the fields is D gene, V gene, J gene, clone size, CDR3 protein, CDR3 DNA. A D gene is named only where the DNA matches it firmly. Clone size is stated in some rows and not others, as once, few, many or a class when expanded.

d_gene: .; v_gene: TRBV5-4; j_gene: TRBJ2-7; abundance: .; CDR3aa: CASSLVGPGTYEKYF; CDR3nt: .
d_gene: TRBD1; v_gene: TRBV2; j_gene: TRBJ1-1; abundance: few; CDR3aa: CASSYKDRGRLNTEAFF; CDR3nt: TGTGCCAGCAGTTACAAGGACAGGGGGCGTTTGAACACTGAAGCTTTCTTT
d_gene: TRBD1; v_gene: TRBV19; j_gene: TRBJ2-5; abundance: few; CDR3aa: CASSPAGTGAQETQYF; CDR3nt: TGTGCCAGTAGTCCAGCCGGGACAGGGGCGCAAGAGACCCAGTACTTC
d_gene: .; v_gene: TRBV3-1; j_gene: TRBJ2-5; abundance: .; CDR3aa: CASSQDSPIYQETQYF; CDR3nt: TGTGCCAGCAGCCAAGATAGCCCCATATACCAAGAGACCCAGTACTTC
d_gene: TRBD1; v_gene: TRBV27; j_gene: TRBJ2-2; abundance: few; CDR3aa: CASSSTAGQVAGDGELFF; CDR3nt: TGTGCCAGCAGTTCTACCGCGGGACAGGTCGCCGGGGACGGGGAGCTGTTTTTT
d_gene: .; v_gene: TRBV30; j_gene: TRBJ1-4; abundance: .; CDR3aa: CARSVGEKLFF; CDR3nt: TGTGCCCGGAGTGTGGGGGAAAAACTGTTTTTT
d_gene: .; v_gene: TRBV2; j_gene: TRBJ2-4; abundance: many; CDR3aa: CASSVKGAIQYF; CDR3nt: TGTGCCAGCAGTGTCAAAGGGGCCATTCAGTACTTC
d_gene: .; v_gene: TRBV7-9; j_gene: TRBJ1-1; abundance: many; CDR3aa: CASSSSPEAFF; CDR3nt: TGTGCCAGCAGCTCATCTCCAGAAGCTTTCTTT
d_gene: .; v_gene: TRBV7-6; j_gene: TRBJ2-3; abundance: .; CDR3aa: CASSLGTDLSKQYF; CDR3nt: TGTGCCAGCAGCTTAGGGACAGATCTTAGCAAGCAGTATTTT
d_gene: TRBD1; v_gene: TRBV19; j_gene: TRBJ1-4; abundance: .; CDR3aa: CASSVDRGGEKLFF; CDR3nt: TGTGCCAGTAGTGTCGACAGGGGTGGTGAAAAACTGTTTTTT
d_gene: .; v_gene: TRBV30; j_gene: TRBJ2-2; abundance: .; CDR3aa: CAWNRDLYTGELFF; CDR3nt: TGTGCCTGGAACCGGGACTTATACACCGGGGAGCTGTTTTTT
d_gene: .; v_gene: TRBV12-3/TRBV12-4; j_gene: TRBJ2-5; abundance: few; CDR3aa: CASSFLRRGPQETQYF; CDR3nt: TGTGCCAGCAGTTTCCTTAGGCGGGGGCCACAAGAGACCCAGTACTTC
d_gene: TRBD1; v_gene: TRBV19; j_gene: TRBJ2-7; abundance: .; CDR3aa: CASSTGQPAPSF; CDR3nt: TGTGCCAGTAGTACGGGACAGCCCGCGCCGTCCTTC
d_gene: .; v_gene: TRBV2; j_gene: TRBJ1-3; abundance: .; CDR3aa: CASSGPLRNTIYF; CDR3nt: TGTGCCAGCAGTGGACCCCTTCGGAACACCATATATTTT
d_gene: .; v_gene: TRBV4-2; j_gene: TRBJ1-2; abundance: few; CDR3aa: CASSQGTELGYTF; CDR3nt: TGTGCCAGCAGCCAAGGGACAGAGCTTGGCTACACCTTC
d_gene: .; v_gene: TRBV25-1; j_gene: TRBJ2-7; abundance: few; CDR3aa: CASSGQGRSVEQYF; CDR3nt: TGTGCCAGCAGTGGGCAGGGCCGGAGTGTCGAGCAGTACTTC
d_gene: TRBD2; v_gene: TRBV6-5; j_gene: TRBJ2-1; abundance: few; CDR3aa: CASSYGAGGPLNNEQFF; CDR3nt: TGTGCCAGCAGTTATGGGGCGGGAGGGCCATTAAACAATGAGCAGTTCTTC